The 16 T cell receptor beta chains given below trace back to one sample, sequenced in a study of Ad26.COV2.S vaccination and SARS-CoV-2 variants. Libraries were prepared by immunoSEQ multiplex PCR; TCRdb keeps only in-frame clonotypes and omits some of them. The sample shows around 370,000 clones, about 85% of them seen only once. Treatment of the sample: roughly 19 received Ad26.COV2.S at low or high dose, single or two shots; roughly five received placebo; per-sample allocation not given. Specimen acquisition occurred on day 63 following the initial vaccine or placebo injection. Sequenced here: peripheral blood, sampled in a trial of Ad26.COV2.S vaccine versus placebo. These TCRs come from a person between 18 and 65 years old who received the Ad26.COV2.S COVID-19 vaccine or a placebo.

A note on this clone: This specimen includes other DNA sequences encoding the same CDR3. This chain uses TRBV3-1 (or the pseudogene TRBV3-2) with TRBJ2-7, with 7 bases that match TRBD1. Per the germline V gene, CDR1 is LGHDT and CDR2 is YNNKEL (reference sequence). V lost 6 bases and J lost 4; bases outside the gene matches: 6. The CDR3 sequence is 13 residues long. Here the CDR3 reads CASSRQGPYEQYF. CDR3 in DNA: TGTGCCAGCAGTCGACAGGGTCCGTACGAGCAGTACTTC.

This chain links TRBV12-5 with TRBJ2-7; 15 nucleotides line up with TRBD2. Losses at the gene ends were 0 bases for V and 4 bases for J; bases not matched to a gene: 10. CDR1 and CDR2 (germline): LGHNT, FRNRAP. This CDR3 has 19 residues. This CDR3 is CASGLVQPWTSGGVYEQYF. The CDR3 nucleotides read TGTGCTAGTGGTTTGGTCCAACCTTGGACTAGCGGGGGGGTGTACGAGCAGTACTTC.

The rearrangement uses TRBV5-4 and TRBJ1-2, with D possibly TRBD1 on 5 matching bases. Trimming shortened V by 0 bases and J by 3 bases, and 6 bases separated the two germline ends. The CDR3 contains 13 residues. Germline lookup yields CDR1 SGHNT and CDR2 YYREEE (reference sequence). CDR3 DNA sequence: TGTGCCAGCAGCTTGGGAGGGGACTATGGCTACACCTTC. It specifies CASSLGGDYGYTF. The full variable domain, rest sourced from reference TRBV5-4 and TRBJ1-2, is ETGVTQSPTHLIKTRGQQVTLRCSSQSGHNTVSWYQQALGQGPQFIFQYYREEENGRGNFPPRFSGLQFPNYSSELNVNALELDDSALYLCASSLGGDYGYTFGSGTRLTVV.

J is TRBJ2-5 and V is TRBV10-1, with D possibly being TRBD2 (6 bases). CDR1 WNHNN and CDR2 SYGVQD come from the germline V gene (reference sequence). The CDR3 loop spans 15 amino acids. Trimming left V 4 bases short and J 2 bases short, with 14 bases between. DNA for the CDR3: TGCGCCAGCAGTGCCAGGGCGGGGATGCAAGAGACCCAGTACTTC. It yields the protein CASSARAGMQETQYF.

The V gene is TRBV11-2, the J gene TRBJ1-1; D is perhaps TRBD1 (5 bases). Germline V gene sequence: CDR1 SGHAT, CDR2 FQNNGV. CDR3 length equals 13 residues. Trimming removed 5 bases at V and 2 bases at J, with 9 bases between. As DNA, the CDR3 is TGTGCCAGCAGCCTTTGGGGCAACACTGAAGCTTTCTTT. Its protein product is CASSLWGNTEAFF.

In the case of this clone: A read error is possible here, since a much larger clone lies one base away. The J gene is TRBJ1-5, the V gene TRBV27, with a tentative D call TRBD1 (5 bases). The CDR3 has 13 residues. V was cut by 4 bases and J by 2 bases, with 6 bases left in between. Germline V CDR1 and CDR2: MNHEY, SMNVEV (reference sequence). CDR3 sequence: CASSWGGNQPQHF. CDR3 DNA sequence: TGTGCCAGCAGTTGGGGGGGCAATCAGCCCCAGCATTTT.

The gene calls are TRBV11-2 and TRBJ2-5; the D is unclear. V lost 1 base to trimming and J lost 2 bases, with 11 bases between them. Germline V CDR1 and CDR2: SGHAT, FQNNGV. The CDR3 totals 15 residues. The DNA for the CDR3 is TGTGCCAGCAGCTTAGGGGTCAGCTTTCAAGAGACCCAGTACTTC. It codes for CASSLGVSFQETQYF.

This clone was observed at least ten times. The V call is TRBV7-9, the J call TRBJ1-5; 11 bases are a match to TRBD1. Losses at the gene ends were 5 bases for V and 5 bases for J; bases not matched to a gene: 5. CDR1 and CDR2 (germline): SEHNR, FQNEAQ (reference sequence). There are 15 residues in the CDR3. The CDR3 region is CASSAGQGADQPQHF. In DNA, the CDR3 is TGTGCCAGCAGCGCCGGACAGGGGGCGGATCAGCCCCAGCATTTT. Full variable domain (remainder filled in from reference TRBV7-9 and TRBJ1-5): DTGVSQNPRHKITKRGQNVTFRCDPISEHNRLYWYRQTLGQGPEFLTYFQNEAQLEKSRLLSDRFSAERPKGSFSTLEIQRTEQGDSAMYLCASSAGQGADQPQHFGDGTRLSIL.

The CDR3, as DNA: TGTGCCAGTACTAGGGGTCCCGGGGAGCTGTTTTTT. Translated, it gives CASTRGPGELFF. The genes are TRBV9 and TRBJ2-2; D possibly matches TRBD1 or TRBD2 (5 bases each). Germline lookup yields CDR1 SGDLS and CDR2 YYNGEE. V lost 8 bases and J lost 6, with 11 bases in between. This CDR3 is built from 12 residues.

This rearrangement joins TRBV5-5 to TRBJ1-1, with 7 bases fitting TRBD1. V gave up 1 base and J gave up 2 bases; unmatched junction bases: 8. The CDR3 sequence is 16 residues long. Looked up from germline, CDR1 is SGHKS and CDR2 is YYEKEE (reference sequence). The CDR3 nucleotides are TGTGCCAGCAGCTTGTCGGGGACAGCTTTTAACACTGAAGCTTTCTTT. It codes for CASSLSGTAFNTEAFF.

The CDR3 region is CASSYSRDEQFF. CDR3 sequence (DNA): TGTGCCAGCAGTTACTCGCGGGATGAGCAGTTCTTC. The chain carries TRBV6-6 and TRBJ2-1, with a tentative D call TRBD2 (5 bases). V was pared by 0 bases and J by 8 bases, with 5 bases between. CDR3 length: 12 residues. Germline CDR1 reads MNHNY; CDR2 reads SVGAGI (reference sequence).

The V call is TRBV9, the J call TRBJ2-3; perhaps TRBD2 as D (6 bases). The V gene lost 0 bases and the J gene lost 2 bases, with 13 bases spanning the gap. CDR1 SGDLS and CDR2 YYNGEE come from the germline V gene. The CDR3 spans 16 residues. The CDR3, as DNA: TGTGCCAGCAGCGTAGGGGCGGGAAAGTACACAGATACGCAGTATTTT. It encodes CASSVGAGKYTDTQYF.

The CDR3: CASSLPHGRITYEQYF. The CDR3 DNA is TGTGCCAGCAGTTTACCCCACGGACGGATTACCTACGAGCAGTACTTC. This chain links TRBV28 with TRBJ2-7; D uncertain. V lost 2 bases and J lost 2, with 16 bases in between. The CDR3 length is 16 residues. CDR1 and CDR2 from the germline V gene are MDHEN and SYDVKM.

The chain is built from TRBV6-4 and TRBJ1-1; D not certain. Trimming shortened V by 1 base and J by 12 bases, and 12 bases separated the two germline ends. The germline V gene has CDR1 MRHNA and CDR2 SNTAGT. The CDR3 loop spans 12 amino acids. The CDR3 sequence is CASSDYGRLSFF. CDR3 in DNA: TGTGCCAGCAGTGACTATGGCAGGCTTTCTTTCTTT.

This clone was seen once. Other nucleotide sequences from this sample produce the same CDR3. CDR3 nucleotides: TGTGCCAGCAGTCTGAGGGACTATGGCTACACCTTC. It is translated as CASSLRDYGYTF. V gene TRBV28 combines with J gene TRBJ1-2; no firm D call. Germline lookup yields CDR1 MDHEN and CDR2 SYDVKM. The CDR3 contains 12 residues. The V gene lost 5 bases and the J gene lost 3 bases, with 7 bases spanning the gap.

The rearrangement links TRBV24-1 to TRBJ2-1; 10 bases are a match to TRBD2. CDR1 and CDR2 (germline): KGHDR, SFDVKD. The J segment lost 6 bases and the V segment lost 3 bases, leaving 10 bases of the junction unmatched. The CDR3 contains 17 residues. The CDR3 region is CATSDVSLAGESNEQFF. For the CDR3, the DNA is TGTGCCACCAGTGATGTGTCCCTAGCGGGAGAAAGCAATGAGCAGTTCTTC.